This T cell receptor (beta chain) was identified during a study of shared clonotypes between healthy human individuals. Background on the study: Donors consisted of two women and three men between 18 and 49. Study conclusions and caveats: The study drew on few donors, limiting represented genetic and exposure-history diversity.

Per the original data handling: Junction-only sequences without quality scores came from ImmunoSEQ, so filtering differed. Measured with immunoSEQ multiplex PCR; TCRdb has only the in-frame clones, and not every one. Clone size and the V and J calls come from that table; the DNA yielded D and trimming. The top ten clones hold 0.85% to 1.2% of a sample with more than 2 million clones, just under 95% of them seen once. It was CD45RO-negative cells, positively selected for CCR7, that made up naive CD8 cells, with terminally differentiated effector memory CD45RA+ cells excluded. The study drew all its donors from Caucasian adults living in Nashville, Tennessee. V trimming: 2 bases; J trimming: 3 bases; junction bases outside the gene matches: 7. CDR3 length: 17 residues. Looked up from germline, CDR1 is SGDLS and CDR2 is YYNGEE. On this clone itself: Its antigen is undetermined.

This clonotype originated in a man between 18 and 35 years old in good health. Sample: naive CD8+ T cells sorted from blood. This chain uses TRBV9 with TRBJ2-6, with TRBD2 identical over 8 bases. DNA of the CDR3: TGTGCCAGCAGCGTTGTCGGGGGGGCCGTTGGGGCCAACGTCCTGACTTTC. Translating it yields CASSVVGGAVGANVLTF.